The clone carrying this T cell receptor (beta chain) was recorded many times. The ends were cut back, 1 base at V and 5 bases at J, with 8 bases in the middle. The CDR3 runs to 14 residues. CDR1 and CDR2 from the germline V gene are LGHNA and YSLEER. The data originate from a study of human T cells and chemical hapten exposure. TCRdb redid the calling of the RACE reads with MiXCR, one entry per CDR3 protein. The sample carries some 400,000 distinct CDR3 sequences, 4.8% recorded once. Stated time point: patch test 1, 2 weeks after DPC sensitization. Indicated treatment: therapeutic diphenylcyclopropenone sensitization with weekly scalp DPC. Unfractionated whole blood yielded the extracted total RNA.

This chain uses TRBV4-3 with TRBJ2-2; a possible D gene is TRBD2 (5 bases). The sample in question was whole blood, obtained in connection with sensitization to the hapten diphenylcyclopropenone (DPC). The receptor was isolated from a woman in her forties or fifties with alopecia areata. Some clones in this sample may be carry-over from other donors' samples. CDR3: CASSQGGETGELFF. CDR3 DNA sequence: TGCGCCAGCAGCCAAGGGGGAGAGACCGGGGAGCTGTTTTTT.